Below are 24 T cell receptor beta chains sequenced from a single sample in a study of T-cell memory formation after mild COVID-19. A single record per CDR3 protein comes from TCRdb applying MiXCR to the 5' RACE reads. The sample holds about 350,000 distinct CDR3 sequences, around 30% seen once. Sequencing was carried out using PBMCs or a T cell subset sorted from them (not recorded which). The receptor source for this set is an adult woman who had mild COVID-19 (a few samples of this study predate the infection). Cell type and time point are not known.

This clonotype was seen only a few times. The V gene is TRBV7-9, the J gene TRBJ2-7, with D unclear. Germline V gene lookup returns CDR1 SEHNR and CDR2 FQNEAQ (reference sequence). This CDR3 has 14 amino acids. V was pared by 1 base and J by 0 bases, with 7 bases between. In DNA form, the CDR3 reads TGTGCCAGCAGCTTAGGGTCCAGCTCCTACGAGCAGTACTTC. It is translated as CASSLGSSSYEQYF.

There are many counts of this clonotype. This chain connects TRBV27 to TRBJ2-7; 7 nucleotides align to TRBD1. Trimming at V came to 4 bases and at J to 3 bases, leaving 12 bases not matched to a gene. The CDR3 has 16 amino acids. The germline V gene encodes CDR1 MNHEY and CDR2 SMNVEV (reference sequence). The CDR3 region is CASSSYVSGTDYEQYF. Written as DNA, the CDR3 is TGTGCCAGCAGTTCCTACGTCTCCGGGACAGACTACGAGCAGTACTTC.

The DNA of the CDR3 is TGCGCCAGCAGCCAAGCCCCACTGACTAGCGGGAGGATTACAGATACGCAGTATTTT. Its protein product is CASSQAPLTSGRITDTQYF. This chain joins TRBV4-3 and TRBJ2-3, with 13 bases aligning to TRBD2. Germline V gene sequence: CDR1 LGHNA, CDR2 YSLEER. J lost 3 bases, V lost 1 base, and 10 bases had no gene match. The CDR3 consists of 19 residues.

This clonotype appeared a few times. V usage is TRBV5-1 and J usage is TRBJ2-1, with D possibly being TRBD1 or TRBD2 (6 bases each). CDR1 and CDR2 from the germline V gene are SGHRS and YFSETQ. This CDR3 comprises 15 residues. Trimming removed 2 bases at V and 5 bases at J, with 14 bases between. The CDR3 DNA is TGCGCCAGCAGCTTATCCCCAAGGGGGGACAATGAGCAGTTCTTC. This gives the protein CASSLSPRGDNEQFF. The full variable domain, in which reference TRBV5-1 and TRBJ2-1 provide the parts outside the CDR3, is KAGVTQTPRYLIKTRGQQVTLSCSPISGHRSVSWYQQTPGQGLQFLFEYFSETQRNKGNFPGRFSGRQFSNSRSEMNVSTLELGDSALYLCASSLSPRGDNEQFFGPGTRLTVL.

The chain joins TRBV3-1 to TRBJ2-7; tentatively, D is TRBD2 (7 bases). There are 15 residues in the CDR3. Looked up from germline, CDR1 is LGHDT and CDR2 is YNNKEL (reference sequence). V shed 4 bases and J shed 0 bases, with 13 bases lying between them. The CDR3 DNA sequence: TGTGCCAGCAGCCCAGGGGCTAGCGGCTCCTACGAGCAGTACTTC. It specifies CASSPGASGSYEQYF.

This chain links TRBV7-6 with TRBJ2-3, with TRBD2 identical over 10 bases. This CDR3 comprises 18 residues. Trimming removed 4 bases from V and 5 bases from J; junction bases left unmatched: 15. From germline, CDR1 is SGHVS and CDR2 FNYEAQ. Written as DNA, the CDR3 is TGTGCCAGCAGCTCTGGCATCTTGAGCGGGGGGGCCGTAGATACGCAGTATTTT. This gives the protein CASSSGILSGGAVDTQYF.

The rearrangement joins TRBV6-5 to TRBJ1-6, with D possibly matching TRBD1 (5 bases). Per germline, CDR1 MNHEY and CDR2 SVGAGI. Trimming took off 4 bases at V and 7 bases at J, with 17 bases between the two ends. The CDR3 loop spans 16 amino acids. The CDR3: CASSSNSGTRNSPLHF. The CDR3 DNA reads as TGTGCCAGCAGTTCCAACTCCGGGACGAGGAATTCACCCCTCCACTTT.

The gene calls are TRBV12-3 or TRBV12-4 and TRBJ1-2; the D gene is possibly TRBD1 (5 bases). The CDR3 spans 17 residues. V was trimmed by 1 base and J by 7 bases, leaving 22 bases between them. The CDR3 sequence: CASSLGARDLPGGGYTF. The CDR3 nucleotides read TGTGCCAGCAGTTTAGGGGCCAGGGACCTCCCCGGCGGTGGCTACACCTTC.

This chain joins TRBV28 and TRBJ2-1; 11 nucleotides align to TRBD2. The CDR3 is 17 amino acids. Germline V gene sequence: CDR1 MDHEN, CDR2 SYDVKM. V was clipped by 7 bases and J by 10 bases; unmatched bases: 18. This CDR3 reads CASKGAGLAGRKTEQFF. In DNA, the CDR3 is TGTGCCAGCAAGGGAGCAGGACTAGCGGGTCGTAAAACGGAGCAGTTCTTC. The whole variable domain, remainder taken from reference TRBV28 and TRBJ2-1, is DVKVTQSSRYLVKRTGEKVFLECVQDMDHENMFWYRQDPGLGLRLIYFSYDVKMKEKGDIPEGYSVSREKKERFSLILESASTNQTSMYLCASKGAGLAGRKTEQFFGPGTRLTVL.

This clonotype was recorded a few times. The V and J genes are TRBV12-3 or TRBV12-4 and TRBJ2-2; D gene ambiguous. The V and J ends lost 7 bases and 7 bases respectively, with 16 bases between them. This CDR3 comprises 14 residues. CDR3 sequence reads: CASTTTRPDGELFF. The CDR3 bases are TGTGCCAGCACTACGACCCGGCCGGACGGGGAGCTGTTTTTT.

This clonotype occurred a few times. This chain links TRBV6-2 or TRBV6-3 with TRBJ1-1; possible D gene TRBD1, 5 bases. This CDR3 region has 14 residues. V was pared by 6 bases and J by 5 bases, with 16 bases between. The germline V gene has CDR1 MNHEY and CDR2 SVGEGT. DNA of the CDR3: TGTGCCAGCAGCGGCGCAGGGCGGGGTACTGAAGCTTTCTTT. Translating gives CASSGAGRGTEAFF.

This rearrangement joins TRBV6-5 to TRBJ2-7, with D perhaps TRBD1 (7 bases). Germline assignment: CDR1 MNHEY and CDR2 SVGAGI. V lost 2 bases to trimming and J lost 5 bases, with 25 bases between them. The CDR3 runs to 18 residues. CDR3 coding DNA: TGTGCCAGCAGTTACCGGCCCACCACGACAGGGAGGCCGAACGAGCAGTACTTC. Translated: CASSYRPTTTGRPNEQYF.

CDR3 in amino acids: CASSLAGRVPGELFF. For the CDR3, the DNA is TGTGCCAGCAGCTTAGCCGGCAGGGTACCCGGGGAGCTGTTTTTT. The V call is TRBV7-6, the J call TRBJ2-2, with a possible D match to TRBD1 (5 bases). CDR3 length: 15 residues. Germline CDR1 reads SGHVS; CDR2 reads FNYEAQ. V gave up 0 bases and J gave up 6 bases, with 11 bases separating them.

This clonotype was seen more than once but under ten times. The J gene is TRBJ2-1, the V gene TRBV7-9, with D perhaps matching TRBD1 or TRBD2 (6 bases each). V was shortened by 6 bases and J by 10 bases, with 16 bases between the two germline ends. The CDR3 runs 13 residues. Germline CDR1 SEHNR, CDR2 FQNEAQ (reference sequence). The CDR3 DNA reads as TGTGCCAGCAGACCGCCCGGGGGCGTCGAGCAGTTCTTC. Translating gives CASRPPGGVEQFF.

The chain carries TRBV5-1 and TRBJ2-3, with D hard to call. CDR3 length: 13 residues. The V end lost 9 bases, the J end lost 6 bases, and 17 bases lay between the germline ends. Germline CDR1 and CDR2: SGHRS and YFSETQ. This chain's CDR3 is CATWALPGDTQYF. In nucleotides, the CDR3 is TGCGCCACCTGGGCCCTACCGGGCGATACGCAGTATTTT.

The table lists this clonotype with a few counts. The rearrangement links TRBV3-1 to TRBJ2-7; no reliable D call. Trimming cost V 4 bases and J 6 bases, with 13 bases left between them. CDR3 length: 13 residues. Germline CDR1 reads LGHDT; CDR2 reads YNNKEL (reference sequence). This CDR3 is CASSPVGVSEQYF. CDR3 bases: TGTGCCAGCAGCCCTGTTGGAGTGTCCGAGCAGTACTTC.

The chain employs TRBV6-5 and TRBJ2-5, with 7 bases lining up with TRBD1. The CDR3 loop spans 14 amino acids. With 2 bases clipped from V and 7 bases from J, the junction kept 7 bases outside the gene matches. Germline V gene lookup returns CDR1 MNHEY and CDR2 SVGAGI. The CDR3, as DNA: TGTGCCAGCAGTTACCGACAGGGTTTTGCGACCCAGTACTTC. Protein: CASSYRQGFATQYF.

The rearrangement joins TRBV14 to TRBJ1-2; D gene unclear. Germline V gene lookup returns CDR1 SGHDN and CDR2 FVKESK. Trimming shortened V by 0 bases and J by 10 bases, and 15 bases separated the two germline ends. The CDR3 extends over 14 amino acids. The DNA of the CDR3 is TGTGCCAGCAGCCAAGAAGCCGGGTTGGGAGACTACACCTTC. This encodes CASSQEAGLGDYTF.

The chain employs TRBV29-1 and TRBJ2-7; D gene ambiguous. Germline loops: CDR1 SQVTM, CDR2 ANQGSEA. CDR3 length: 13 amino acids. Trimming pared 0 bases from V and 5 bases from J, leaving 11 bases between. The CDR3 sequence: CSVEEERPHEQYF. CDR3 in DNA: TGCAGCGTTGAAGAGGAACGGCCTCACGAGCAGTACTTC.

The chain employs TRBV5-1 and TRBJ1-5; the D is unclear. The CDR3 covers 16 residues. V gave up 4 bases and J gave up 0 bases, with 14 bases separating them. Germline V lookup: CDR1 SGHRS, CDR2 YFSETQ. The CDR3: CASSPGTGYSNQPQHF. CDR3 DNA sequence: TGCGCCAGCAGCCCAGGCACGGGCTATAGCAATCAGCCCCAGCATTTT.

This clonotype has just a few counts. This chain uses TRBV7-9 with TRBJ2-2; D unresolved. Between the trimmed V and J ends, which lost 2 bases and 0 bases, there was a span of 7 bases. The length of the CDR3 is 15 residues. Germline loops: CDR1 SEHNR, CDR2 FQNEAQ (reference sequence). The CDR3 is CASSLPYSNTGELFF. As DNA, the CDR3 is TGTGCCAGCAGCTTACCCTATTCGAACACCGGGGAGCTGTTTTTT.

J is TRBJ1-5 and V is TRBV12-3 or TRBV12-4; D is unresolved. Trimming removed 5 bases at V and 0 bases at J, with 8 bases between. The CDR3 extends over 14 amino acids. CDR3 amino acids: CASSPKYSNQPQHF. DNA for the CDR3: TGTGCCAGCAGTCCGAAATATAGCAATCAGCCCCAGCATTTT.

The chain uses TRBV30 and TRBJ2-3; TRBD2 matches at 9 bases. The V gene's germline CDR1 is GTSNPN and CDR2 SVGIG (reference sequence). The CDR3 covers 12 residues. The J segment lost 14 bases and the V segment lost 0 bases, leaving 6 bases of the junction unmatched. The CDR3 loop is CAWSVSGTSLYF. The CDR3 nucleotides read TGTGCCTGGAGTGTAAGCGGGACTAGCCTGTATTTT.

Ten or more counts support this clonotype. CDR3 nucleotides: TGTGCCAGCAGCTTCAGGACAGGGAACACTGAAGCTTTCTTT. Encoded protein: CASSFRTGNTEAFF. V usage is TRBV5-5 and J usage is TRBJ1-1; the match to TRBD1 covers 7 bases. Germline V lookup: CDR1 SGHKS, CDR2 YYEKEE (reference sequence). CDR3 length: 14 residues. Trimming removed 2 bases from V and 1 base from J; junction bases left unmatched: 2. Using reference TRBV5-5 and TRBJ1-1 for the parts outside the CDR3, the full variable domain is DAGVTQSPTHLIKTRGQQVTLRCSPISGHKSVSWYQQVLGQGPQFIFQYYEKEERGRGNFPDRFSARQFPNYSSELNVNALLLGDSALYLCASSFRTGNTEAFFGQGTRLTVV.